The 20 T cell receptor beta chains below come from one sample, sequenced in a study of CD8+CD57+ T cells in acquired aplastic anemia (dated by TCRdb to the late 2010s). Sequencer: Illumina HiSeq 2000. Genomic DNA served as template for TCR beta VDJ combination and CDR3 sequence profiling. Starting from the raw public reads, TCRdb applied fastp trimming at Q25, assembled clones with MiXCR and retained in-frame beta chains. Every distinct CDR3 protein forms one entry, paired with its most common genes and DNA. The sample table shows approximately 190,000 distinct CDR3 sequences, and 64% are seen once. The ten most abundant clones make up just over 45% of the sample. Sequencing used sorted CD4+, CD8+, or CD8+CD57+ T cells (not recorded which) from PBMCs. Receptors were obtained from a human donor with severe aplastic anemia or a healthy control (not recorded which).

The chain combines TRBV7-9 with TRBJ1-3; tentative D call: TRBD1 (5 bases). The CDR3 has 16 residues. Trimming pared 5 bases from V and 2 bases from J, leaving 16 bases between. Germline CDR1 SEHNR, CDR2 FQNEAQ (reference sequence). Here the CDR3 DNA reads TGTGCCAGCAGCAAAGTAGACAGCCACCCTGGAAACACCATATATTTT. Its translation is CASSKVDSHPGNTIYF.

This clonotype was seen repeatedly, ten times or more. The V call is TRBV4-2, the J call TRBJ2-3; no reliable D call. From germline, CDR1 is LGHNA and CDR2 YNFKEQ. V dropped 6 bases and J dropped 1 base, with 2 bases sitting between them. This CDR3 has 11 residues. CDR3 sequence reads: CASRGTDTQYF. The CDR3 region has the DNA TGTGCCAGCAGGGGCACAGATACGCAGTATTTT.

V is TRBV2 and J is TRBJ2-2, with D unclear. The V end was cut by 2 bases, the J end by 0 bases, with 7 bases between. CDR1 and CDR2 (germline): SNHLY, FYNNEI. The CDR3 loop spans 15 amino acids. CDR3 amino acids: CASSELGPNTGELFF. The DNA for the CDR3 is TGTGCCAGCAGTGAATTAGGACCGAACACCGGGGAGCTGTTTTTT.

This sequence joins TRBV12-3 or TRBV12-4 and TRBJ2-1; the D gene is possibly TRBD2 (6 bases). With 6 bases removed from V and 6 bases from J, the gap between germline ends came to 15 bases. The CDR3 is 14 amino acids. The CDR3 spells CASSFGGNGNEQFF. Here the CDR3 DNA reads TGTGCCAGCAGCTTCGGAGGGAACGGCAATGAGCAGTTCTTC.

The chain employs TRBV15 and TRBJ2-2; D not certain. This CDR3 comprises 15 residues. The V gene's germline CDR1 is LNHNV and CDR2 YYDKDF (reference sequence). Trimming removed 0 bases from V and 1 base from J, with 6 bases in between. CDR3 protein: CATSRDRLNTGELFF. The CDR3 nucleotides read TGTGCCACCAGCAGAGACCGATTGAACACCGGGGAGCTGTTTTTT.

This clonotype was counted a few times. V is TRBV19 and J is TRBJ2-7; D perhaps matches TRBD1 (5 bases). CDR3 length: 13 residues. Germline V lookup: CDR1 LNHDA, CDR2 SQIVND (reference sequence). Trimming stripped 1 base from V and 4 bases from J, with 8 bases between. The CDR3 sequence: CASSIARDYEQYF. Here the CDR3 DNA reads TGTGCCAGTAGTATAGCCAGGGATTACGAGCAGTACTTC.

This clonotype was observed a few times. The CDR3 spells CSARSSGSGIEQYF. The CDR3 coding sequence is TGCAGTGCTCGATCTAGCGGGAGTGGAATCGAGCAGTACTTC. The V and J genes are TRBV20-1 and TRBJ2-7; 10 nucleotides match TRBD2. Trimming at V came to 5 bases and at J to 6 bases, leaving 10 bases not matched to a gene. The CDR3 extends over 14 amino acids. Looked up from germline, CDR1 is DFQATT and CDR2 is SNEGSKA (reference sequence).

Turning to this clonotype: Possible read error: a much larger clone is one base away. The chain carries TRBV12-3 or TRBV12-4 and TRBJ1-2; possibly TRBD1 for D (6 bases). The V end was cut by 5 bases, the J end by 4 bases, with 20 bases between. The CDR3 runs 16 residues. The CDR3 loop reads CASSGGASRDAYGYTF. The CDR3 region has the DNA TGTGCCAGCAGTGGGGGGGCGTCCCGAGACGCCTATGGCTACACCTTC.

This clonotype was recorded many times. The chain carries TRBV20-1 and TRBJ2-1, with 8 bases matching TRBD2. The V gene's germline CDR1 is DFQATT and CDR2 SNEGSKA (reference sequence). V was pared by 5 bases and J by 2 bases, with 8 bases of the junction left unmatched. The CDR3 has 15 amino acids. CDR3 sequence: CSAYPGTRTYNEQFF. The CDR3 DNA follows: TGCAGTGCTTACCCCGGGACTAGGACCTACAATGAGCAGTTCTTC.

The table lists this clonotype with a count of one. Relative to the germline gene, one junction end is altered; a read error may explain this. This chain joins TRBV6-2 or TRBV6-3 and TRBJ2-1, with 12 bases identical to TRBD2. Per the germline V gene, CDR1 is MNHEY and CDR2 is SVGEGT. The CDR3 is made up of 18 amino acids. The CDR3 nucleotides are TGTGCCAGCAGTTACCCAATGACTAGCGGGAGCTCCTACAATAAGCAGTTCTTC. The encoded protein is CASSYPMTSGSSYNKQFF.

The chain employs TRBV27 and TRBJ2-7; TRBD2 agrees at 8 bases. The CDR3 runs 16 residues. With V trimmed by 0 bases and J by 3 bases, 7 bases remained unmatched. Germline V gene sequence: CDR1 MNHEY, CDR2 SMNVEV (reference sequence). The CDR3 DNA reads TGTGCCAGCAGTTTATCGTCACTAGCGGACTTCTACGAGCAGTACTTC. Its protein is CASSLSSLADFYEQYF.

CDR3 bases: TGTGCCAGCAGCAGGTATGGGTACGAGCAGTACTTC. Protein: CASSRYGYEQYF. V usage is TRBV7-8 and J usage is TRBJ2-7; D call uncertain. Trimming pared 5 bases from V and 4 bases from J, leaving 9 bases between. This CDR3 contains 12 residues. Germline values: CDR1 SGHVS, CDR2 FQNEAQ.

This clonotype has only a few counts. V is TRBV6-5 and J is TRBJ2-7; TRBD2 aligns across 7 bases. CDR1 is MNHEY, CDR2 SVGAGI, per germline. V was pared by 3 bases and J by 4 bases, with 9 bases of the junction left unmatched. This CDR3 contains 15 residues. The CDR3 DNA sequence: TGTGCCAGCAGTTATCGGGGGGTACGAAATTACGAGCAGTACTTC. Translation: CASSYRGVRNYEQYF.

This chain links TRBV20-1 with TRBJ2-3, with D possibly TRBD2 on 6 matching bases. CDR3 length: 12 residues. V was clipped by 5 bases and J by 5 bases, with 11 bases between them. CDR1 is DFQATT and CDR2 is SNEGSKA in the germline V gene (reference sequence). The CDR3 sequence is CSALRRGDTQYF. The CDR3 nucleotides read TGCAGTGCTCTCCGGCGGGGAGATACGCAGTATTTT.

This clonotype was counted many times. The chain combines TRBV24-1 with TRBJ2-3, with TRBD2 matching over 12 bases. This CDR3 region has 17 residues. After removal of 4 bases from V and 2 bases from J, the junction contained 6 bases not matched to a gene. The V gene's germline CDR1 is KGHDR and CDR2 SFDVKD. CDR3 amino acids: CATSDPRTSGATDTQYF. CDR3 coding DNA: TGTGCCACCAGTGACCCCCGGACTAGCGGGGCCACAGATACGCAGTATTTT.

This chain's CDR3 is CASSDTRGGGWNSPLHF. The CDR3 coding sequence is TGTGCCAGCAGTGACACACGGGGGGGAGGATGGAATTCACCCCTCCACTTT. V usage is TRBV7-9 and J usage is TRBJ1-6; D may be TRBD1 (5 bases). In germline, CDR1 is SEHNR, CDR2 FQNEAQ (reference sequence). The V end lost 6 bases, the J end lost 7 bases, and 22 bases lay between the germline ends. The CDR3 contains 17 residues. Full variable domain (rest looked up from reference TRBV7-9 and TRBJ1-6): DTGVSQNPRHKITKRGQNVTFRCDPISEHNRLYWYRQTLGQGPEFLTYFQNEAQLEKSRLLSDRFSAERPKGSFSTLEIQRTEQGDSAMYLCASSDTRGGGWNSPLHFGNGTRLTVT.

CDR3 in DNA: TGTGCCAGCAGCTCCCGGGGAGGGGGCGAGACCCAGTACTTC. Protein sequence: CASSSRGGGETQYF. The chain has TRBV9 and TRBJ2-5; D may be TRBD1 or TRBD2 (7 bases each). The length of the CDR3 is 14 residues. Per the germline V gene, CDR1 is SGDLS and CDR2 is YYNGEE. Trimming pared 4 bases from V and 5 bases from J, leaving 15 bases between.

The CDR3 loop reads CASSLGDRGVYEQYF. DNA for the CDR3: TGTGCCAGCAGCTTAGGGGACAGGGGGGTTTACGAGCAGTACTTC. V is TRBV7-9 and J is TRBJ2-7, with 11 bases matching TRBD1. This CDR3 has 15 amino acids. The germline V gene has CDR1 SEHNR and CDR2 FQNEAQ (reference sequence). The junction had 3 bases not matched to a gene; V was cut back by 1 base and J by 4 bases.

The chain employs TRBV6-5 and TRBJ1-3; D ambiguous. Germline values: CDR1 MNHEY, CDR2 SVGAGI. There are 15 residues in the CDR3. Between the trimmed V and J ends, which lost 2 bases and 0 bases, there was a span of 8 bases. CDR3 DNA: TGTGCCAGCAGTTACAGATCACCCTCTGGAAACACCATATATTTT. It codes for CASSYRSPSGNTIYF.

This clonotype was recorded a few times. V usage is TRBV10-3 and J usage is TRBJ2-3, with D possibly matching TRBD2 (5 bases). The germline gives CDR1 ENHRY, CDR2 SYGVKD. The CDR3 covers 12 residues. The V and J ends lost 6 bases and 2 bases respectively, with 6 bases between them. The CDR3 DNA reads TGTGCCATCAGGGGAGCCACAGATACGCAGTATTTT. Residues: CAIRGATDTQYF.